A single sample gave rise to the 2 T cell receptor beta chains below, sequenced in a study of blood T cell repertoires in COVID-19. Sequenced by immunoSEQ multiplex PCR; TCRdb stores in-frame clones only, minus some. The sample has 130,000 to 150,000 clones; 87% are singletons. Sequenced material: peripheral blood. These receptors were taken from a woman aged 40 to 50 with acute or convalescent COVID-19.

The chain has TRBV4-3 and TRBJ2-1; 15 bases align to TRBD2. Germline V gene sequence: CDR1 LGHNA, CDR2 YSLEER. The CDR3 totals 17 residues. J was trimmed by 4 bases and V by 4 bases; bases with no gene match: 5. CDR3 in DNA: TGCGCCAGCAGCCCCACCGGACTAGCGGGGGGGTACAATGAGCAGTTCTTC. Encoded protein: CASSPTGLAGGYNEQFF.

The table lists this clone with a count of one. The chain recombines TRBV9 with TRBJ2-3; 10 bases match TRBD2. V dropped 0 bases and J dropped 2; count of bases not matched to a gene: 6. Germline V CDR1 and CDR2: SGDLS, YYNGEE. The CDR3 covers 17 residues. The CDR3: CASSVGASGGLTDTQYF. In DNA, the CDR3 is TGTGCCAGCAGCGTAGGGGCTAGCGGGGGCCTCACAGATACGCAGTATTTT. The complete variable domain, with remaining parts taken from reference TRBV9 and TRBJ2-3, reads DSGVTQTPKHLITATGQRVTLRCSPRSGDLSVYWYQQSLDQGLQFLIQYYNGEERAKGNILERFSAQQFPDLHSELNLSSLELGDSALYFCASSVGASGGLTDTQYFGPGTRLTVL.